The rows below give T cell receptor beta chains drawn from one sample of a study of blood T cell repertoires in COVID-19. Clones were sequenced by immunoSEQ multiplex PCR, and TCRdb holds only the in-frame ones, with some missing. The sample yields roughly 200,000 clones, about 86% seen once. What was sequenced was peripheral blood. These receptors were collected from a man younger than 30 with active or convalescent COVID-19. CDR3s include the opening cysteine and the closing phenylalanine or tryptophan.

>TRBJ2-2|TRBV9
CASSVDPGLSRDGELFF
>TRBJ1-6|TRBV18
CASSPGVSDNSPLHF
>TRBJ1-5|TRBV28
CASSESGVGNQPQHF
>TRBJ1-1|TRBV19
CASSPTGGVAFF
>TRBJ2-3|TRBV7-2
CASSLPSGGGTDTQYF
>TRBJ1-1|TRBV6-5
CASTRQGLGTEAFF
>TRBJ2-2|TRBV18
CASSLNQGFTGELFF
>TRBJ2-1|TRBV5-1
CASSLEGQPYNEQFF
>TRBJ1-1|TRBV6-4
CASRVGESTEAFF
>TRBJ2-5|TRBV13
CASSIGAGAFPLAQYF
>TRBJ1-5|TRBV7-2
CASSLSEGNQPQHF
>TRBJ1-5|TRBV6-2/TRBV6-3
CASSYVREFLSQPQHF
>TRBJ2-7|TRBV5-4
CASSPRPEGEQYF
>TRBJ2-3|TRBV7-2
CASSRGLAGVTTDTQYF
>TRBJ1-1|TRBV14
CASSQDRGASTEAFF
>TRBJ2-7|TRBV19
CASSRSVRAGYEQYF
>TRBJ2-1|TRBV7-8
CASSRKLRDYNEQFF
>TRBJ2-7|TRBV11-3
CASSPRTSGPYEQYF
>TRBJ2-3|TRBV5-4
CASSLAGGGRSDTQYF
>TRBJ1-6|TRBV5-4
CASSLDSSYNSPLHF
>TRBJ1-2|TRBV15
CATSRGAKRLNYGYTF
>TRBJ2-7|TRBV2
CASSETGTSGSIRYF
>TRBJ1-1|TRBV7-9
CASKLQGNTEAFF
>TRBJ1-5|TRBV28
CASSLPGQPQHF
>TRBJ2-7|TRBV28
CASSLLASGGYEQYF
>TRBJ2-7|TRBV6-6
CASSVRQGYEQYF
>TRBJ1-2|TRBV21-1
CASSKGGRGLDGYTF
>TRBJ1-5|TRBV5-4
CASSFQGGQPQHF
>TRBJ1-6|TRBV28
CASTSPGELSPLHF
>TRBJ2-6|TRBV29-1
CSVEDERDSLSGANVLTF
>TRBJ1-4|TRBV2
CASIGGSGEKLFF
>TRBJ1-1|TRBV30
CAWRVRSPEAFF
>TRBJ1-3|TRBV28
CASSPEAGNTIYF
>TRBJ1-2|TRBV24-1
CATSDPYRDGYTF
>TRBJ1-5|TRBV2
CASSDRISNQPQHF
>TRBJ2-3|TRBV11-2
CASSRLSVGRLTDTQYF
>TRBJ1-2|TRBV29-1
CSVDWGTAYGYTF
>TRBJ1-1|TRBV19
CASSIDLSGPSTEAFF
>TRBJ2-1|TRBV5-1
CASSLEGHPRHEQFF
>TRBJ2-7|TRBV19
CASSPGLLNEQYF